One T cell receptor (beta chain) is described in this entry. The antigen is not known. The entry originates in a study of cytotoxic CD8 clonotypes in ibrutinib-treated CLL. General study results and limits: The study found baseline clonality above age-matched healthy donors, tracking circulating CD8+ T-cell counts. The clonality rise at ibrutinib response reflected private clonotype expansion.

Cryopreserved PBMCs were the source of around 2 micrograms of genomic DNA, which went to TCR beta libraries. TCRdb's copy holds only in-frame clones and misses some; the assay was immunoSEQ multiplex PCR. The table records over 250,000 clones, 65% to 85% of them present only once. The germline gives CDR1 MNHEY, CDR2 SMNVEV (reference sequence). V shed 1 base, J shed 7 bases, and the junction held 4 bases outside the gene matches. CDR3 length equals 13 residues. V gene TRBV27 combines with J gene TRBJ2-7, with TRBD1 matching 7 bases. The TCR was taken from a human donor with chronic lymphocytic leukemia. The sequencing here drew on PBMCs, taken at disease progression, from a patient treated with ibrutinib. The CDR3 spells CASSLWTGWEQYF. DNA for the CDR3: TGTGCCAGCAGTTTATGGACAGGTTGGGAGCAGTACTTC.